The T cell receptor (beta chain) under discussion was sequenced for a study of beta chain features in type 1 diabetes. General study findings and limits: Shortening of TCRB CDR3s, moderate but significant, appeared in all four CD4+ subsets of Type 1 diabetes patients.

cDNA synthesis used the whole RNA isolate, giving expressed TCRB sequences. Here immunoSEQ multiplex PCR was the method, and the copy in TCRdb shows in-frame clones only, minus some. The sample records around 600,000 clones, 12% being singletons. This clone has just a few counts. Antigen specificity is unknown. The length of the CDR3 is 14 residues. CDR1 is SEHNR, CDR2 FQNEAQ, per germline (reference sequence). The germline V and J ends were trimmed by 4 bases and 4 bases, with 13 bases remaining between them. The sequence was collected from a man aged 25-45 years with type 1 diabetes. This chain links TRBV7-9 with TRBJ1-2, with D maybe TRBD1 (6 bases). The source material was naive CD4+ T cells from blood. This chain's CDR3 is CASSSRGALYGYTF. As DNA, the CDR3 is TGTGCCAGCAGCTCTCGGGGGGCTCTCTATGGCTACACCTTC.